The 14 T cell receptor beta chains below come from one sample, sequenced in a study of CD8 T cells in Susac syndrome. When the RNA was reverse transcribed, random hexamers were used with an input of roughly 0.45 to 1 ug. TCRdb reprocessed the immunoSEQ multiplex PCR reads with MiXCR, giving one entry per CDR3 protein. The sample yields under 150,000 distinct CDR3 sequences, around 95% seen once. Sequenced input: CD4+ T cells from PBMCs. The source is a human donor with Susac syndrome.

The chain links TRBV19 to TRBJ1-1; 7 bases are shared with TRBD1. The CDR3 loop spans 16 amino acids. The V segment lost 1 base and the J segment 3 bases; nucleotides outside the gene matches: 8. CDR1 LNHDA and CDR2 SQIVND come from the germline V gene (reference sequence). The CDR3 spells CASSIGGTAFYTEAFF. CDR3 nucleotides: TGTGCCAGTAGTATAGGAGGGACAGCCTTCTACACTGAAGCTTTCTTT. Full variable domain (outside the CDR3, taken from reference TRBV19 and TRBJ1-1): DGGITQSPKYLFRKEGQNVTLSCEQNLNHDAMYWYRQDPGQGLRLIYYSQIVNDFQKGDIAEGYSVSREKKESFPLTVTSAQKNPTAFYLCASSIGGTAFYTEAFFGQGTRLTVV.

This sequence joins TRBV9 and TRBJ2-7, with D unresolved. The CDR3 sequence is 15 residues long. The germline V and J ends were trimmed by 0 bases and 2 bases, with 12 bases remaining between them. CDR1 SGDLS and CDR2 YYNGEE come from the germline V gene. The CDR3 spells CASSVGVYPPYEQYF. The CDR3 nucleotides are TGTGCCAGCAGCGTAGGTGTCTATCCCCCCTACGAGCAGTACTTC.

J is TRBJ2-7 and V is TRBV7-9; D not resolved. CDR1 is SEHNR, CDR2 FQNEAQ, per germline (reference sequence). CDR3 size: 13 residues. V dropped 5 bases and J dropped 2 bases, with 10 bases sitting between them. The CDR3 region has the DNA TGTGCCAGCAGCCCTGGACGGACCTACGAGCAGTACTTC. It specifies CASSPGRTYEQYF.

This clonotype was seen once. The rearrangement uses TRBV5-1 and TRBJ2-3, with 8 bases fitting TRBD2. Germline V gene sequence: CDR1 SGHRS, CDR2 YFSETQ. This CDR3 contains 16 residues. Germline trimming cut 5 bases from V and 5 bases from J; bases unmatched to any gene: 13. The CDR3 nucleotides read TGCGCCAGCAGTTTCCTTATCGGGGGGGGAGAAGATACGCAGTATTTT. Translation gives CASSFLIGGGEDTQYF. Combining the CDR3 with reference TRBV5-1 and TRBJ2-3 gives the whole variable domain KAGVTQTPRYLIKTRGQQVTLSCSPISGHRSVSWYQQTPGQGLQFLFEYFSETQRNKGNFPGRFSGRQFSNSRSEMNVSTLELGDSALYLCASSFLIGGGEDTQYFGPGTRLTVL.

This chain joins TRBV4-1 and TRBJ2-5; 8 bases match TRBD2. The V and J ends lost 0 bases and 0 bases, in that order; junction bases with no gene match: 9. Germline V gives CDR1 MGHRA, CDR2 YSYEKL. The CDR3 is 18 residues long. This chain's CDR3 is CASSQDCYEREYQETQYF. The CDR3 DNA is TGCGCCAGCAGCCAAGATTGTTACGAGCGGGAGTACCAAGAGACCCAGTACTTC.

The CDR3 sequence: CASSQRGVDTGELFF. The CDR3 DNA follows: TGTGCCAGCAGTCAAAGGGGAGTGGACACCGGGGAGCTGTTTTTT. The chain links TRBV27 to TRBJ2-2, with D perhaps TRBD1 or TRBD2 (5 bases each). Trimming left V 5 bases short and J 3 bases short, with 13 bases between. Germline assignment: CDR1 MNHEY and CDR2 SMNVEV (reference sequence). This CDR3 has 15 residues.

The rearrangement joins TRBV14 to TRBJ2-3; D remains ambiguous. Germline-derived CDR1 and CDR2 are SGHDN and FVKESK. Trimming shortened V by 3 bases and J by 2 bases, and 15 bases separated the two germline ends. The CDR3 is 16 amino acids. CDR3 DNA sequence: TGTGCCAGCAGCCACGACCTCCTGGCCCTCACAGATACGCAGTATTTT. This sequence encodes CASSHDLLALTDTQYF.

The rearrangement links TRBV20-1 to TRBJ1-4, with 10 positions matching TRBD1. V shed 4 bases, J shed 3 bases, and the junction held 8 bases outside the gene matches. Germline V gene lookup returns CDR1 DFQATT and CDR2 SNEGSKA (reference sequence). The CDR3 has 16 amino acids. The CDR3 spells CSAKGTGAPSNEKLFF. CDR3 nucleotide sequence: TGCAGTGCTAAAGGGACAGGGGCTCCCTCTAATGAAAAACTGTTTTTT.

This chain connects TRBV7-9 to TRBJ2-7; D may be TRBD1 (5 bases). V was pared by 1 base and J by 13 bases, with 14 bases between. In germline, CDR1 is SEHNR, CDR2 FQNEAQ (reference sequence). This CDR3 comprises 12 residues. CDR3 bases: TGTGCCAGCAGCTTAGTAGGACAAGTTGGCTACTTC. Residues: CASSLVGQVGYF.

The V gene is TRBV7-8, the J gene TRBJ2-1; a weak D match, TRBD1 (5 bases). CDR1 and CDR2 (germline): SGHVS, FQNEAQ. V was shortened by 2 bases and J by 6 bases, with 8 bases between the two germline ends. The CDR3 covers 13 residues. The CDR3 reads CASSLHQGNEQFF. The CDR3 DNA reads as TGTGCCAGCAGCTTACACCAGGGCAATGAGCAGTTCTTC.

The genes are TRBV20-1 and TRBJ2-7, with 7 bases that match TRBD1. V lost 4 bases, J lost 0 bases, and 9 bases stayed unmatched. The CDR3 covers 15 residues. Looked up from germline, CDR1 is DFQATT and CDR2 is SNEGSKA (reference sequence). The CDR3 DNA reads TGCAGTGCTACTCGGGACAGCATTTTCTCCTACGAGCAGTACTTC. It codes for CSATRDSIFSYEQYF.

The chain recombines TRBV5-6 with TRBJ1-6; the D is unclear. The CDR3 consists of 13 residues. V was clipped by 0 bases and J by 7 bases, with 5 bases between them. Germline values: CDR1 SGHDT, CDR2 YYEEEE. DNA of the CDR3: TGTGCCAGCAGCTTGGGTAGGAATTCACCCCTCCACTTT. Amino acid sequence: CASSLGRNSPLHF. Drawing the rest from reference TRBV5-6 and TRBJ1-6, the complete variable domain is DAGVTQSPTHLIKTRGQQVTLRCSPKSGHDTVSWYQQALGQGPQFIFQYYEEEERQRGNFPDRFSGHQFPNYSSELNVNALLLGDSALYLCASSLGRNSPLHFGNGTRLTVT.

The rearrangement joins TRBV3-1 to TRBJ1-5; D gene ambiguous. The V end was cut by 4 bases, the J end by 5 bases, with 9 bases between. Germline CDR1 and CDR2: LGHDT and YNNKEL (reference sequence). This CDR3 has 13 amino acids. The CDR3 region is CASSLGRDQPQHF. Here the CDR3 DNA reads TGTGCCAGCAGCCTGGGCCGCGATCAGCCCCAGCATTTT.

The chain has TRBV2 and TRBJ2-6; TRBD2 is a possible D gene (5 bases). CDR1 SNHLY and CDR2 FYNNEI come from the germline V gene. There are 16 residues in the CDR3. The germline V and J ends were trimmed by 7 bases and 2 bases, with 15 bases remaining between them. In DNA form, the CDR3 reads TGTGCCAGCACCCGTGGACTTGGGGCTGGGGCCAACGTCCTGACTTTC. It yields the protein CASTRGLGAGANVLTF.